These 29 T cell receptor beta chains came from one sample sequenced in a study of cytotoxic CD8 clonotypes in ibrutinib-treated CLL. The method was immunoSEQ multiplex PCR; TCRdb's version includes in-frame clones alone and lacks a portion of them. Of some 140,000 clones listed, approximately 89% are singletons. The material sequenced was PBMCs, taken after 12 months of ibrutinib treatment. These receptor sequences come from a human donor with chronic lymphocytic leukemia.

J is TRBJ1-1 and V is TRBV11-2, with 7 positions matching TRBD1. With V trimmed by 4 bases and J by 11 bases, 7 bases remained unmatched. Germline CDR1 is SGHAT and CDR2 is FQNNGV. The CDR3 sequence is 12 residues long. CDR3 bases: TGTGCCAGCAGCTCTTTACAGGGGAAGGCTTTCTTT. The encoded protein is CASSSLQGKAFF.

This clone showed up just once. The rearrangement uses TRBV10-3 and TRBJ2-7; D gene uncertain. The length of the CDR3 is 12 residues. The germline gives CDR1 ENHRY, CDR2 SYGVKD. V was shortened by 0 bases and J by 7 bases, with 7 bases between the two germline ends. The CDR3 loop reads CAISESAREQYF. The DNA of the CDR3 is TGTGCCATCAGTGAGTCGGCCCGGGAGCAGTACTTC.

The chain links TRBV5-1 to TRBJ2-1; 10 bases are shared with TRBD2. Trimming took 5 bases from V and 8 from J; bases not matched to a gene: 13. Germline V gene lookup returns CDR1 SGHRS and CDR2 YFSETQ. This CDR3 has 16 residues. Here the CDR3 reads CASRQTPGLATDEQFF. DNA for the CDR3: TGCGCCAGCAGACAAACGCCGGGACTAGCGACCGATGAGCAGTTCTTC.

The DNA of the CDR3 is TGTGCCAGCTCACCGACGGACGGCCACGAGCAGTACTTC. Translated: CASSPTDGHEQYF. The chain uses TRBV18 and TRBJ2-7; no clear D. In germline, CDR1 is KGHSH, CDR2 LQKENI. CDR3 length equals 13 residues. V lost 3 bases and J 5 bases, leaving 11 bases between the germline ends.

V usage is TRBV11-2 and J usage is TRBJ2-1, with a weak D call TRBD2 (6 bases). This CDR3 is built from 15 residues. Germline V gene data show CDR1 as SGHAT and CDR2 as FQNNGV. V lost 5 bases to trimming and J lost 0 bases, with 11 bases between them. CDR3 sequence: CASSRDSSSYNEQFF. DNA for the CDR3: TGTGCCAGCAGCCGGGACTCAAGCTCCTACAATGAGCAGTTCTTC.

This clone was seen more than once but under ten times. CDR3 protein: CASSSSNRGTEAFF. The CDR3 nucleotides are TGTGCCAGCAGTTCATCCAACAGGGGTACTGAAGCTTTCTTT. The chain is built from TRBV28 and TRBJ1-1; 7 bases fit TRBD1. CDR1 is MDHEN and CDR2 is SYDVKM in the germline V gene. J was trimmed by 5 bases and V by 4 bases; bases with no gene match: 7. The length of the CDR3 is 14 residues.

This chain joins TRBV11-1 and TRBJ2-5; D may be TRBD1 (5 bases). Germline assignment: CDR1 SGHAT and CDR2 FQDESV (reference sequence). The CDR3 runs 15 residues. Trimming pared 0 bases from V and 4 bases from J, leaving 12 bases between. CDR3 amino acids: CASSLALQVGETQYF. The CDR3 nucleotides read TGTGCCAGCAGCTTAGCCCTACAGGTTGGAGAGACCCAGTACTTC.

This chain connects TRBV19 to TRBJ2-7; 8 bases fit TRBD1. Germline assignment: CDR1 LNHDA and CDR2 SQIVND (reference sequence). V shed 4 bases, J shed 3 bases, and the junction held 5 bases outside the gene matches. The CDR3 length is 14 residues. CDR3 amino acids: CASSRDRGSYEQYF. The CDR3 DNA is TGTGCCAGTAGTAGAGACAGGGGAAGCTACGAGCAGTACTTC.

As to this clone: Relative to the germline gene, one junction end is altered; a read error may explain this. V and J are TRBV5-4 and TRBJ2-3; no clear D. CDR3 length equals 13 residues. Germline CDR1 is SGHNT and CDR2 is YYREEE (reference sequence). The CDR3 loop is CASSLEGTDTQYF. The CDR3 DNA is TGTGCCAGCAGCTTGGAAGGCACTGATACGCAGTATTTT.

The chain carries TRBV9 and TRBJ2-1, with D maybe TRBD2 (6 bases). The CDR3 loop spans 18 amino acids. Per the germline V gene, CDR1 is SGDLS and CDR2 is YYNGEE. V was trimmed by 0 bases and J by 0 bases, leaving 16 bases between them. The CDR3 nucleotides read TGTGCCAGCAGCGTAGAAATGGCTAGCGCGAGCTCCTACAATGAGCAGTTCTTC. Translated: CASSVEMASASSYNEQFF.

The CDR3 DNA follows: TGTGCCAGCAGTTCCCTCCAGACCCAGTACTTC. It is translated as CASSSLQTQYF. The genes are TRBV25-1 and TRBJ2-5; D uncertain. CDR3 length: 11 amino acids. Trimming took 5 bases from V and 6 from J, leaving 7 bases between them. CDR1 is MGHDK and CDR2 is SYGVNS in the germline V gene.

This rearrangement joins TRBV27 to TRBJ2-7; 8 bases fit TRBD2. The length of the CDR3 is 17 residues. V was pared by 8 bases and J by 6 bases, with 21 bases of the junction left unmatched. CDR1 is MNHEY, CDR2 SMNVEV, per germline (reference sequence). The CDR3 nucleotides are TGTGCCAGCTCGCCGGGGGGGGGCGCGGGTCTCCCTGGCGAGCAGTACTTC. Translating gives CASSPGGGAGLPGEQYF.

The rearrangement uses TRBV18 and TRBJ2-1; D call uncertain. CDR1 is KGHSH, CDR2 LQKENI, per germline. Trimming shortened V by 0 bases and J by 4 bases, and 7 bases separated the two germline ends. The CDR3 spans 14 residues. CDR3 bases: TGTGCCAGCTCACCACCGACGACGTACAATGAGCAGTTCTTC. Translated: CASSPPTTYNEQFF. Based on the CDR3 plus reference TRBV18 and TRBJ2-1, the full variable domain is NAGVMQNPRHLVRRRGQEARLRCSPMKGHSHVYWYRQLPEEGLKFMVYLQKENIIDESGMPKERFSAEFPKEGPSILRIQQVVRGDSAAYFCASSPPTTYNEQFFGPGTRLTVL.

The sample holds one count of this clone. This sequence joins TRBV5-6 and TRBJ2-6; a weak D match, TRBD1 (6 bases). The germline CDR1 and CDR2 sequences are SGHDT and YYEEEE. The CDR3 consists of 15 residues. V lost 4 bases to trimming and J lost 4 bases, with 12 bases between them. The CDR3 sequence: CASSPTGSGANVLTF. In DNA, the CDR3 is TGTGCCAGCAGCCCTACAGGGTCAGGGGCCAACGTCCTGACTTTC.

This chain uses TRBV12-5 with TRBJ1-2, with D possibly being TRBD1 (5 bases). Germline CDR1 reads LGHNT; CDR2 reads FRNRAP. The CDR3 is 14 residues long. The ends were cut back, 1 base at V and 6 bases at J, with 12 bases in the middle. The chain's CDR3 is CASGLGGRFDGYTF. The CDR3 DNA follows: TGTGCTAGTGGTTTGGGGGGACGGTTCGATGGCTACACCTTC.

The chain links TRBV6-1 to TRBJ2-5; 7 nucleotides align to TRBD2. Per germline, CDR1 MNHNS and CDR2 SASEGT. The CDR3 spans 16 residues. After removal of 1 base from V and 2 bases from J, the junction contained 7 bases not matched to a gene. CDR3 loop: CASSEGLRLAQETQYF. CDR3 in DNA: TGTGCCAGCAGTGAAGGATTAAGACTAGCTCAAGAGACCCAGTACTTC.

The chain uses TRBV7-8 and TRBJ2-5; 7 bases line up with TRBD1. Germline CDR1 and CDR2: SGHVS and FQNEAQ. The CDR3 extends over 15 amino acids. V gave up 5 bases and J gave up 4 bases; unmatched junction bases: 10. In nucleotides, the CDR3 is TGTGCCAGCAGCCGATTGGGACAGATCTCAGAGACCCAGTACTTC. Encoded protein: CASSRLGQISETQYF.

This sequence joins TRBV18 and TRBJ2-7; maybe TRBD1 (5 bases). Germline loops: CDR1 KGHSH, CDR2 LQKENI. The CDR3 is made up of 11 amino acids. V was cut by 6 bases and J by 9 bases, with 12 bases left in between. CDR3 protein: CASSLGQGQYF. The CDR3 coding sequence is TGTGCCAGCTCCCTCGGGCAGGGGCAGTACTTC.

The sample holds one count of this clone. V gene TRBV27 combines with J gene TRBJ2-7, with 11 nucleotides matching TRBD2. CDR3 size: 14 residues. J lost 2 bases, V lost 6 bases, and 3 bases had no gene match. Per germline, CDR1 MNHEY and CDR2 SMNVEV (reference sequence). The CDR3 DNA follows: TGTGCCAGCAGGCCGGGACTAGCGGCCTACGAGCAGTACTTC. As protein: CASRPGLAAYEQYF.

This chain joins TRBV5-4 and TRBJ2-7; D is uncertain. There are 13 residues in the CDR3. The V end was cut by 5 bases, the J end by 0 bases, with 9 bases between. Germline values: CDR1 SGHNT, CDR2 YYREEE (reference sequence). As DNA, the CDR3 is TGTGCCAGCAGATCTGACCGCTCCTACGAGCAGTACTTC. Translation: CASRSDRSYEQYF.

The V gene is TRBV6-5, the J gene TRBJ1-1; weak D call: TRBD1 (6 bases). The ends were cut back, 5 bases at V and 6 bases at J, with 13 bases in the middle. Germline V lookup: CDR1 MNHEY, CDR2 SVGAGI. This CDR3 comprises 13 residues. CDR3 protein: CASSPKGGPEAFF. DNA for the CDR3: TGTGCCAGCAGTCCTAAGGGGGGCCCTGAAGCTTTCTTT.

The chain couples TRBV9 to TRBJ2-3, with 8 bases fitting TRBD2. Germline CDR1 is SGDLS and CDR2 is YYNGEE. V was clipped by 0 bases and J by 1 base; unmatched bases: 1. The CDR3 consists of 15 residues. This CDR3 is CASSVAAGGTDTQYF. CDR3 DNA: TGTGCCAGCAGCGTAGCAGCGGGGGGCACAGATACGCAGTATTTT.

CDR3 amino acids: CAAFTPGDPYEQYF. The CDR3 coding sequence is TGTGCCGCCTTCACCCCAGGGGACCCCTACGAGCAGTACTTC. The genes are TRBV2 and TRBJ2-7; D may be TRBD1 (6 bases). The germline V and J ends were trimmed by 11 bases and 2 bases, with 19 bases remaining between them. The CDR3 is 14 amino acids. Germline CDR1 SNHLY, CDR2 FYNNEI.

The chain recombines TRBV7-9 with TRBJ2-1; maybe TRBD1 (6 bases). The CDR3 runs to 14 residues. V gave up 6 bases and J gave up 11 bases, with 20 bases separating them. CDR1 and CDR2 (germline): SEHNR, FQNEAQ (reference sequence). The CDR3 DNA reads TGTGCCAGCAGGCCAGAACTCGACCGGGACAAGCAGTTCTTC. Translation gives CASRPELDRDKQFF.

The chain carries TRBV28 and TRBJ1-4; no reliable D call. Germline V gene sequence: CDR1 MDHEN, CDR2 SYDVKM. Between the trimmed V and J ends, which lost 6 bases and 8 bases, there was a span of 19 bases. CDR3 size: 15 residues. The CDR3 region is CASSPLGFLNEKLFF. The CDR3 DNA reads TGTGCCAGCAGCCCCTTGGGGTTTTTGAACGAAAAACTGTTTTTT.

This clone came up once. For the CDR3, the DNA is TGTGCCTGGAGTGCCGGGACTGGGGCCAACGTCCTGACTTTC. Translating gives CAWSAGTGANVLTF. This sequence joins TRBV30 and TRBJ2-6, with D possibly being TRBD2 (5 bases). This CDR3 spans 14 amino acids. With 1 base removed from V and 2 bases from J, the gap between germline ends came to 6 bases. Germline assignment: CDR1 GTSNPN and CDR2 SVGIG (reference sequence).

In this sample, this clone turned up a few times. The CDR3 loop is CASSLQLGYGRSDEQFF. The CDR3 DNA follows: TGTGCCAGCAGCTTACAATTGGGGTATGGTAGGTCTGATGAGCAGTTCTTC. This rearrangement joins TRBV7-9 to TRBJ2-1; no firm D call. V lost 2 bases and J 8 bases, leaving 22 bases between the germline ends. Germline-derived CDR1 and CDR2 are SEHNR and FQNEAQ (reference sequence). CDR3 size: 17 residues.

This chain uses TRBV28 with TRBJ2-7; the D is unclear. V dropped 5 bases and J dropped 6 bases, with 8 bases sitting between them. The CDR3 runs to 11 residues. CDR1 and CDR2 from the germline V gene are MDHEN and SYDVKM. CDR3 DNA: TGTGCCAGCAGTGGACGGGCCGAGCAGTACTTC. It specifies CASSGRAEQYF.

This clone occurred once. This CDR3 is CASSLGGGQPQHF. The DNA of the CDR3 is TGTGCCAGCTCACTGGGGGGAGGTCAGCCCCAGCATTTT. The J gene is TRBJ1-5, the V gene TRBV18, with D maybe TRBD1 (5 bases). In germline, CDR1 is KGHSH, CDR2 LQKENI. The CDR3 contains 13 residues. Trimming took 4 bases from V and 6 from J, leaving 10 bases between them.